This is a list of T cell receptor beta chains from one sample in a study of T cell changes during pregnancy in multiple sclerosis. Generated by immunoSEQ multiplex PCR, the TCRdb table keeps only in-frame clones and is missing some. In the table there are around 100,000 clones, 92% of which are singletons. The sample consisted of peripheral blood, taken after pregnancy. These receptors all stem from a female donor with multiple sclerosis, enrolled in a pregnancy study. CDR3s include the opening cysteine and the closing phenylalanine or tryptophan. The D gene is left open where the match is weak. Clone size, where shown, is once, few, many, or a class for clones that have expanded.

NA,TRBV19,NA,TRBJ1-5,CASSGVGQPQHF,TGTGCCAGTTCAGGGGTCGGTCAGCCCCAGCATTTT
NA,TRBV14,NA,TRBJ2-7,CASSQEGALPTYEQYF,TGTGCCAGCAGCCAAGAGGGGGCCTTACCTACCTACGAGCAGTACTTC
NA,TRBV5-5,once,TRBJ1-1,CASSLERGGTEAFF,TGTGCCAGCAGCTTGGAAAGGGGGGGAACTGAAGCTTTCTTT
NA,TRBV9,NA,TRBJ1-1,CASSVETRTEAFF,TGTGCCAGCAGCGTAGAGACTCGCACTGAAGCTTTCTTT
TRBD2,TRBV19,NA,TRBJ2-3,CATRLSGGVDTQYF,TGTGCCACCAGACTTAGCGGGGGGGTCGATACGCAGTATTTT
NA,TRBV30,NA,TRBJ1-3,CAWIRGNTIYF,TGTGCCTGGATACGGGGAAACACCATATATTTT
TRBD1,TRBV7-9,NA,TRBJ1-1,CASSRRQGLDTEAFF,TGTGCCAGCAGCCGTCGACAGGGGCTCGACACTGAAGCTTTCTTT
TRBD2,TRBV9,NA,TRBJ2-7,CASSVDLAGGAYEQYF,TGTGCCAGCAGCGTAGACTTAGCGGGTGGGGCCTACGAGCAGTACTTC
TRBD1,TRBV18,once,TRBJ1-5,CASSLLQGVNQPQHF,TGTGCCAGCTCACTACTACAGGGGGTTAATCAGCCCCAGCATTTT
TRBD1,TRBV7-2,NA,TRBJ1-1,CASSLAGQGTATEAFF,TGTGCCAGCAGCTTAGCAGGACAGGGGACGGCCACTGAAGCTTTCTTT
TRBD1,TRBV18,NA,TRBJ1-4,CASSSQGATNEKLFF,TGTGCCAGCTCATCACAGGGGGCAACTAATGAAAAACTGTTTTTT
TRBD1,TRBV7-2,NA,TRBJ2-7,CASSSDRDRAYEQYF,TGTGCCAGCAGCTCAGACCGGGACAGAGCCTACGAGCAGTACTTC
NA,TRBV28,NA,TRBJ2-5,CASSFRQETQYF,TGTGCCAGCAGTTTCAGGCAAGAGACCCAGTACTTC
NA,TRBV25-1,NA,TRBJ1-2,CASSENGKNYGYTF,TGTGCCAGCAGTGAAAATGGCAAAAACTATGGCTACACCTTC
TRBD2,TRBV15,NA,TRBJ2-1,CATSRVGTSATSSYNEQFF,TGTGCCACCAGCAGAGTAGGGACTAGCGCAACGAGCTCCTACAATGAGCAGTTCTTC
NA,TRBV27,NA,TRBJ1-1,CASIAGTEAFF,TGTGCCAGCATAGCGGGGACTGAAGCTTTCTTT
TRBD2,TRBV6-1,few,TRBJ2-5,CASSDNSGSQETQYF,TGTGCCAGCAGTGATAATAGCGGGAGCCAAGAGACCCAGTACTTC
TRBD1,TRBV5-6,NA,TRBJ1-6,CASSRDRGLSPLHF,TGTGCCAGCAGCCGGGACAGGGGGCTATCACCCCTCCACTTT
NA,TRBV14,NA,TRBJ2-1,CASSQRREGQVIGLASTGEQFF,TGTGCCAGCAGCCAACGCCGAGAGGGACAGGTTATTGGACTAGCGTCAACCGGAGAGCAGTTCTTC
NA,TRBV15,NA,TRBJ1-5,CATSRGSRGGNQPQHF,TGTGCCACCAGCAGAGGGAGCAGGGGAGGCAATCAGCCCCAGCATTTT
TRBD2,TRBV10-3,NA,TRBJ2-1,CAISGSGKIYEQFF,TGTGCCATCAGCGGTAGCGGGAAGATCTATGAGCAGTTCTTC
TRBD1,TRBV5-1,NA,TRBJ2-1,CASSLGVTGAYNEQFF,TGCGCCAGCAGCTTGGGGGTGACAGGGGCCTACAATGAGCAGTTCTTC
TRBD2,TRBV6-1,NA,TRBJ2-5,CASTIGGGRETQYF,TGTGCCAGCACTATCGGGGGGGGCCGAGAGACCCAGTACTTC
TRBD1,TRBV2,NA,TRBJ2-5,CATTGYQETQYF,TGTGCCACGACAGGGTACCAAGAGACCCAGTACTTC
TRBD2,TRBV19,NA,TRBJ2-5,CASSILAGVGTQYF,TGTGCCAGTAGTATCCTAGCGGGAGTGGGGACCCAGTACTTC
NA,TRBV9,NA,TRBJ1-3,CASSGGVSSGNTIYF,TGTGCCAGCAGCGGGGGGGTCTCCTCTGGAAACACCATATATTTT
NA,TRBV5-8,NA,TRBJ2-2,CASSSGIGWNTGELFF,TGTGCCAGCAGCTCAGGGATAGGCTGGAACACCGGGGAGCTGTTTTTT
NA,TRBV9,NA,TRBJ2-5,CASSVVGGEVGETQYF,TGTGCCAGCAGCGTAGTGGGGGGAGAGGTCGGGGAGACCCAGTACTTC
NA,TRBV29-1,NA,TRBJ2-7,CSVGSGEEGEQYF,TGCAGCGTTGGGTCGGGAGAGGAGGGCGAGCAGTACTTC